Listed here are 17 T cell receptor beta chains from one sample, sequenced in a study of T cells in localized non-small cell lung cancer. Clones were read by immunoSEQ multiplex PCR, and TCRdb kept only the in-frame ones, dropping some. Here the sample spans around 26,000 clones, around 85% being singletons. Sequenced here: peripheral blood, sampled before any cancer treatment. Receptors were obtained from a female donor of 60 years or more with stage II squamous cell lung carcinoma.

For this clone: Other DNA sequences within the sample encode an identical CDR3. This chain connects TRBV2 to TRBJ1-5; TRBD1 is a possible D gene (6 bases). V lost 5 bases and J 1 base, leaving 9 bases between the germline ends. CDR3 size: 14 residues. Germline V gives CDR1 SNHLY, CDR2 FYNNEI. The CDR3 coding sequence is TGTGCCAGCAGTTCGGGACAAAGCAATCAGCCCCAGCATTTT. Amino acid sequence: CASSSGQSNQPQHF.

This chain uses TRBV19 with TRBJ2-7; D remains ambiguous. The CDR3 is 13 amino acids. Germline loops: CDR1 LNHDA, CDR2 SQIVND (reference sequence). Trimming stripped 1 base from V and 3 bases from J, with 7 bases between. CDR3 in DNA: TGTGCCAGTAGTATAGGCCGAGACTACGAGCAGTACTTC. Its translation is CASSIGRDYEQYF.

This sequence joins TRBV4-2 and TRBJ2-1; the D gene is possibly TRBD1 (6 bases). Deletions cut 1 base from V and 4 bases from J, with 8 bases between. The V gene's germline CDR1 is LGHNA and CDR2 YNFKEQ. This CDR3 is 14 amino acids long. The CDR3 loop reads CASSQVQGYNEQFF. CDR3 DNA sequence: TGTGCCAGCAGCCAAGTTCAGGGGTACAATGAGCAGTTCTTC.

The chain joins TRBV5-6 to TRBJ2-5; D is ambiguous. The CDR3 sequence is 16 residues long. The V and J ends lost 0 bases and 2 bases respectively, with 14 bases between them. Germline V gives CDR1 SGHDT, CDR2 YYEEEE. CDR3 DNA: TGTGCCAGCAGCTTGGGTGGATCTACATTTCAAGAGACCCAGTACTTC. It yields the protein CASSLGGSTFQETQYF.

The chain has TRBV18 and TRBJ1-3; possible D gene TRBD1, 6 bases. The CDR3 runs to 17 residues. Germline V lookup: CDR1 KGHSH, CDR2 LQKENI. V was clipped by 6 bases and J by 8 bases, with 26 bases between them. DNA for the CDR3: TGTGCCAGCTCCACCACGGCACAGGGAGGAGGCGGGGACACCATATATTTT. It is translated as CASSTTAQGGGGDTIYF. The entire variable domain, with the rest obtained from reference TRBV18 and TRBJ1-3, is as follows: NAGVMQNPRHLVRRRGQEARLRCSPMKGHSHVYWYRQLPEEGLKFMVYLQKENIIDESGMPKERFSAEFPKEGPSILRIQQVVRGDSAAYFCASSTTAQGGGGDTIYFGEGSWLTVV.

The rearrangement uses TRBV10-3 and TRBJ1-5; D ambiguous. Germline V gene sequence: CDR1 ENHRY, CDR2 SYGVKD. V was trimmed by 4 bases and J by 0 bases, leaving 13 bases between them. The length of the CDR3 is 16 residues. The CDR3 nucleotides read TGTGCCATCAGTGCTCGTGGGGTGATTAGCAATCAGCCCCAGCATTTT. Translation: CAISARGVISNQPQHF.

The chain combines TRBV18 with TRBJ2-2; the D gene is possibly TRBD1 (5 bases). The CDR3 contains 14 residues. Germline assignment: CDR1 KGHSH and CDR2 LQKENI. With 1 base removed from V and 5 bases from J, the gap between germline ends came to 8 bases. This CDR3 reads CASSPRSGTGELFF. CDR3 sequence (DNA): TGTGCCAGCTCACCACGGTCAGGGACCGGGGAGCTGTTTTTT.

In its sample, this clone was seen a few times. This sequence joins TRBV30 and TRBJ1-1; the match to TRBD1 covers 7 bases. This CDR3 has 13 amino acids. CDR1 is GTSNPN, CDR2 SVGIG, per germline (reference sequence). V trimming: 1 base; J trimming: 5 bases; junction bases outside the gene matches: 4. The CDR3 region has the DNA TGTGCCTGGAGTGAGGGGACAGTTACTGAAGCTTTCTTT. Amino acids: CAWSEGTVTEAFF. Full variable domain (missing parts from reference TRBV30 and TRBJ1-1): SQTIHQWPATLVQPVGSPLSLECTVEGTSNPNLYWYRQAAGRGLQLLFYSVGIGQISSEVPQNLSASRPQDRQFILSSKKLLLSDSGFYLCAWSEGTVTEAFFGQGTRLTVV.

The chain couples TRBV7-2 to TRBJ2-3; possibly TRBD2 for D (5 bases). The CDR3 runs 15 residues. The germline CDR1 and CDR2 sequences are SGHTA and FQGNSA. V was clipped by 1 base and J by 0 bases, with 8 bases between them. The CDR3 DNA reads TGTGCCAGCAGCTTAGTTGGCGGGAGCACAGATACGCAGTATTTT. This gives the protein CASSLVGGSTDTQYF. Based on the CDR3 plus reference TRBV7-2 and TRBJ2-3, the full variable domain is GAGVSQSPSNKVTEKGKDVELRCDPISGHTALYWYRQSLGQGLEFLIYFQGNSAPDKSGLPSDRFSAERTGGSVSTLTIQRTQQEDSAVYLCASSLVGGSTDTQYFGPGTRLTVL.

This clone was picked up a small number of times. This chain joins TRBV20-1 and TRBJ1-5; no reliable D call. The germline V and J ends were trimmed by 8 bases and 5 bases, with 4 bases remaining between them. Germline CDR1 DFQATT, CDR2 SNEGSKA (reference sequence). The CDR3 is 9 amino acids. CDR3 protein: CSTDQPQHF. DNA of the CDR3: TGCAGTACCGATCAGCCCCAGCATTTT.

The chain recombines TRBV25-1 with TRBJ1-4; D perhaps matches TRBD1 (6 bases). V lost 1 base and J 5 bases, leaving 8 bases between the germline ends. From germline, CDR1 is MGHDK and CDR2 SYGVNS. This CDR3 has 14 residues. CDR3 in DNA: TGTGCCAGCAGTGAATCCGGGGGCAATGAAAAACTGTTTTTT. This codes for CASSESGGNEKLFF.

This clone was counted between two and nine times. The CDR3 protein is CAWSVKVGGTEAFF. In nucleotides, the CDR3 is TGTGCCTGGAGTGTTAAAGTGGGGGGGACTGAAGCTTTCTTT. The rearrangement links TRBV30 to TRBJ1-1; a weak D match, TRBD1 (5 bases). Trimming left V 0 bases short and J 5 bases short, with 13 bases between. Germline V gene data show CDR1 as GTSNPN and CDR2 as SVGIG (reference sequence). This CDR3 contains 14 residues.

The chain employs TRBV29-1 and TRBJ2-1; a weak D match, TRBD2 (6 bases). The CDR3 is 13 amino acids. Germline V gene data show CDR1 as SQVTM and CDR2 as ANQGSEA. Trimming shortened V by 7 bases and J by 4 bases, and 14 bases separated the two germline ends. The CDR3 protein is CSARAGTYNEQFF. The CDR3 coding sequence is TGCAGCGCCAGGGCGGGAACTTACAATGAGCAGTTCTTC.

The V call is TRBV7-3, the J call TRBJ1-3; 9 bases agree with TRBD1. CDR1 is SGHTA and CDR2 is FQGTGA in the germline V gene. With V trimmed by 5 bases and J by 10 bases, 3 bases remained unmatched. The CDR3 length is 12 residues. As DNA, the CDR3 is TGTGCCAGCAGCCTGGGACAGGGAACCATATATTTT. It encodes CASSLGQGTIYF.

The chain combines TRBV10-3 with TRBJ1-2; 8 nucleotides agree with TRBD1. V was pared by 6 bases and J by 5 bases, with 2 bases of the junction left unmatched. The CDR3 sequence is 12 residues long. Germline loops: CDR1 ENHRY, CDR2 SYGVKD. CDR3 loop: CAIRGTGYGYTF. DNA of the CDR3: TGTGCCATCAGGGGGACAGGATATGGCTACACCTTC.

The chain links TRBV27 to TRBJ2-2; the match to TRBD2 covers 13 bases. V lost 3 bases to trimming and J lost 6 bases; unmatched junction nucleotides: 10. The CDR3 has 18 residues. The germline V gene encodes CDR1 MNHEY and CDR2 SMNVEV (reference sequence). The CDR3 nucleotides are TGTGCCAGCAGTTTCGGCTTGGGACTAGCGGGATGGTCCGGGGAGCTGTTTTTT. It codes for CASSFGLGLAGWSGELFF.

The chain employs TRBV7-9 and TRBJ2-5; 9 bases agree with TRBD2. The trim removed 5 bases at V and 2 bases at J, leaving 9 bases unmatched. The V gene's germline CDR1 is SEHNR and CDR2 FQNEAQ (reference sequence). The CDR3 is 16 residues long. In nucleotides, the CDR3 is TGTGCCAGCAGCCTCCCGCGGGGGGGCCCTCAAGAGACCCAGTACTTC. Translation gives CASSLPRGGPQETQYF. Full variable domain (outside the CDR3, taken from reference TRBV7-9 and TRBJ2-5): DTGVSQNPRHKITKRGQNVTFRCDPISEHNRLYWYRQTLGQGPEFLTYFQNEAQLEKSRLLSDRFSAERPKGSFSTLEIQRTEQGDSAMYLCASSLPRGGPQETQYFGPGTRLLVL.